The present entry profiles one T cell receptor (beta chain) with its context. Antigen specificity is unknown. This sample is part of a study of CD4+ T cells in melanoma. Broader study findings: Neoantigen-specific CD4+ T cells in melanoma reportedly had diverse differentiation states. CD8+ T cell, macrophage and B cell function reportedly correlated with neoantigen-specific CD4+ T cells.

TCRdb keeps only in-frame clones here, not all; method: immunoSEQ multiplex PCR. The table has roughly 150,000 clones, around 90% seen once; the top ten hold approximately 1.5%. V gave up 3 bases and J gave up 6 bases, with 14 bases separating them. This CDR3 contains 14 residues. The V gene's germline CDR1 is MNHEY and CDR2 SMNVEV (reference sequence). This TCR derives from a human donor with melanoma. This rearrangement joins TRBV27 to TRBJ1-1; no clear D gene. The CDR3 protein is CASSFMGTEAEAFF. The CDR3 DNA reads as TGTGCCAGCAGTTTTATGGGAACTGAGGCTGAAGCTTTCTTT.